This T cell receptor beta chain was profiled in a study of glioma-infiltrating T cells (dated by TCRdb to the mid-2010s). About the study as a whole: The low-grade gliomas were WHO grade II oligodendrogliomas or astrocytomas, while the glioblastomas were WHO grade IV tumors sampled at initial diagnosis rather than at recurrent diagnosis. Dexamethasone was administered to glioma patients for six or fewer days before surgery. For blood libraries, the target was about 4- to 11-fold sequencing coverage of about a million peripheral T cells. The study sequenced TCR alpha- and beta-chain repertoires from glioma tissue, from non-neoplastic brain tissue and from matched peripheral blood mononuclear cells. To measure divergence between tissue and blood T-cell populations, each tissue-infiltrating repertoire was compared with the peripheral blood repertoire of the same patient. Three low-grade glioma patients, several primary glioblastoma patients, and three non-glioma patients who contributed non-neoplastic brain tissue made up the paired cohort. Results and caveats for the whole study, not just this receptor: VJ-independent divergence between tissue and blood was below expectation in non-neoplastic patients but above expectation in all gliomas, especially low-grade gliomas. Patients with low tissue-blood divergence were marked by a signature set of shared blood CDR3 motifs, and this signature set was depleted in highly divergent patients. Small numbers underpinned the group comparisons: 8 or 9 glioblastoma patients, three low-grade glioma patients and three non-neoplastic patients. Very few CDR3 sequences were found to be shared between tissue and blood, and this scarcity was attributed to high CDR3 diversity and limited sampling.

Immediately after resection, surgical brain or tumor specimens were cryofrozen in liquid nitrogen, with peripheral blood cells collected concurrently. For this clonotype: Its antigen target is currently unknown. No base qualities exist here, and no much larger clone lies one base off it.

The CDR3, from cysteine to phenylalanine, totals 12 residues. Just the 36-base CDR3 DNA is kept, in frame starting at base 1. CDR1 and CDR2 are drawn from the germline V gene (reference sequence): DFQATT, SNEGSKA. Cut back by 6 bases and 2 bases, the V and J ends lie 11 bases apart. TCR alpha and beta CDR3 regions were amplified with the iRepertoire nested amplicon-rescue multiplex PCR (arm-PCR) platform from RNA. For one-step reverse transcription and amplification, roughly 90-450 ng of tissue mRNA or PBMC total RNA was used as input. Following bead purification, Illumina adapters were added through a secondary multiplex PCR, and the libraries were then gel-purified between 200 and 400 bp. Internal 6-nucleotide barcodes were carried by the libraries and were used for demultiplexing. Sequencing of libraries was performed on an Illumina MiSeq with 2x220 or 2x250 nucleotide paired-end reads. Per the source publication's procedure: FLASH 1.2.11 was used to merge paired reads, and BWA-MEM then aligned the reads to the GRCh37 human genome before TRA and TRB reads were extracted. An IMGT-derived reference of cassette sequences and CDR3 motifs, with pseudogenes included, was used for V and J assignment. Three-frame translation of reads was performed, and productive CDR3s were defined as those with a C...FGXG motif and no stop codons. Clonotypes were defined as unique combinations of V-J cassette pair and CDR3 amino acid sequence. Hamming distance filtering was applied to reads, with thresholds set by the sequence error rate of each sample in mapped regions. The raw public data were reprocessed by TCRdb itself: fastp quality trimming at Q25, MiXCR clonotype calling, in-frame beta chains only. Every CDR3 protein is listed once, alongside the most common genes and DNA of its rows. The V and J calls, along with clone size, are taken from TCRdb and not from the paper's own processing. For this sample there are around 390,000 distinct CDR3 sequences; around 38% appear just once. The ten largest clones represent approximately 12% of the sample.

The material sequenced was glioma tissue, nonneoplastic brain tissue, or PBMCs (not recorded which). The sequence was obtained from a human donor with low-grade glioma or glioblastoma, undergoing nonglioma brain surgery, or in good health (not recorded which). The chain joins TRBV20-1 to TRBJ2-7, and the D gene may be TRBD2, 5 bases matching. The CDR3 sequence is CSAGGRTYEQYF. The nucleotide sequence is given as TGCAGTGCAGGAGGTAGAACCTACGAGCAGTACTTC.